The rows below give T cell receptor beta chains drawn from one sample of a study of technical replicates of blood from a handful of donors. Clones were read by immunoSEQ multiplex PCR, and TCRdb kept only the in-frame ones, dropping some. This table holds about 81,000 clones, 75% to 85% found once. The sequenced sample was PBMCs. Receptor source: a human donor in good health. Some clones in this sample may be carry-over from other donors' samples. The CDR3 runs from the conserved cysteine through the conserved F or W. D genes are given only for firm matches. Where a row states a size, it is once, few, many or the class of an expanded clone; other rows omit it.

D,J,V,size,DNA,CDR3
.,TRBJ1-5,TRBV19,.,TGTGCCAGTAGAATACAGGGTATTGATCAGCCCCAGCATTTT,CASRIQGIDQPQHF
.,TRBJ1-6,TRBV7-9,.,TGTGCCAGCAATGTCGGGGATTCACCCCTCCACTTT,CASNVGDSPLHF
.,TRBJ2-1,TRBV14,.,TGTGCCAGCAGCCGCCACCCCGGGCGGCACCCGGGGGATGAGCAGTTCTTC,CASSRHPGRHPGDEQFF
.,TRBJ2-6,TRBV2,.,TGTGCCAGCAGTGAATACGGGGTATCTGGGGCCAACGTCCTGACTTTC,CASSEYGVSGANVLTF
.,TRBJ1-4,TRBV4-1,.,TGCGCCAGCAGCCAAGGACAGAGCAGGAATGAAAAACTGTTTTTT,CASSQGQSRNEKLFF
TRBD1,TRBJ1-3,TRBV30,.,TGTGCCTGGACAGGGGGGGGAAACACCATATATTTT,CAWTGGGNTIYF
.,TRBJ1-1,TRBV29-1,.,TGCAGCGTTGAAGTACCGGGGAAGAACACTGAAGCTTTCTTT,CSVEVPGKNTEAFF
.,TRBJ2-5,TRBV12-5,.,TGTGCTAGTGGTTTGCTCGCGGGACTGGAAGAGACCCAGTACTTC,CASGLLAGLEETQYF
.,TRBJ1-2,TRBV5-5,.,TGTGCCAGCAGCTCGCAGGCGTTGGGTGGCTACACCTTC,CASSSQALGGYTF
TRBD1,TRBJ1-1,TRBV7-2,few,TGTGCCAGCAGCTTCGGACAGGCAGGGAACACTGAAGCTTTCTTT,CASSFGQAGNTEAFF
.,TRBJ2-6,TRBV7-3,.,TGTGCCAGCAGCCCCGCCGGGGTTGGGGCCAACGTCCTGACTTTC,CASSPAGVGANVLTF
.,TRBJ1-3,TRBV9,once,TGTGCCAGCAGCGTAGATCCAGTCTCTGGAAACACCATATATTTT,CASSVDPVSGNTIYF
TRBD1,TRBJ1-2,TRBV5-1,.,TGCGCCAGCAGCTTAGGGACAGGGGGCAACTATGGCTACACCTTC,CASSLGTGGNYGYTF
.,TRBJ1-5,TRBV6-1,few,TGTGCCAGCAGTGAACAGGGGTTCCAGCCCCAGCATTTT,CASSEQGFQPQHF
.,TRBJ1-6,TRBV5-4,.,TGTGCCAGCAGCTTAAGAGGAACAAGTGGTGGTTCACCCCTCCACTTT,CASSLRGTSGGSPLHF
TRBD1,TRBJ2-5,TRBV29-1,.,TGCAGCGTTGGAGGACAGGGAGAGACCCAGTACTTC,CSVGGQGETQYF
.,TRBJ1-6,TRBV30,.,TGTGCCTGGAGTGCGCGGAGGGAGGTTTCACCCCTCCACTTT,CAWSARREVSPLHF
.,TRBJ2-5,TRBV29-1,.,TGCAGCGCCGGGGGTCAACGGGAGACCCAGTACTTC,CSAGGQRETQYF
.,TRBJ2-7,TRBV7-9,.,TGTGCCAGCAGCCTCTTTGACGAGCAGTACTTC,CASSLFDEQYF
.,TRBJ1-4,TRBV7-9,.,TGTGCCAGCAGCTTATCTTTGGGGAGTTCTGAAAAACTGTTTTTT,CASSLSLGSSEKLFF
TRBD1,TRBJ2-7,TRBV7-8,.,TGTGCCAGCAGCTTAACCGGGACAGGGTCCTACGAGCAGTACTTC,CASSLTGTGSYEQYF
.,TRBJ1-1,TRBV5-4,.,TGCGCCAGCAGCTTGGGAGGGGGATACACTGAAGCTTTCTTT,CASSLGGGYTEAFF
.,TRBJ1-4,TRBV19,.,TGTGCCAGTAGTAAAGCGGGGACTGCGGGCGCAACTAATGAAAAACTGTTTTTT,CASSKAGTAGATNEKLFF
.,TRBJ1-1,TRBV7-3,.,TGTGCCAGCAGCTATCGAAGAGACACTGAAGCTTTCTTT,CASSYRRDTEAFF
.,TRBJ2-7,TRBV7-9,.,TGTGCCAGCAGCTTAACAGGCAGCTCCTACGAGCAGTACTTC,CASSLTGSSYEQYF
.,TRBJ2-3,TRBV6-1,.,TGTGCCAGCAGCATTAGGGGCGATACGCAGTATTTT,CASSIRGDTQYF
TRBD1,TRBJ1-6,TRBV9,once,TGTGCCAGCAGCGTAACAGGGGGCGCGTGGAATTCACCCCTCCACTTT,CASSVTGGAWNSPLHF
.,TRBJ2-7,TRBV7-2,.,TGTGCCAGCAACCGATTCTTGGGGCCCTATGGCGAGCAGTACTTC,CASNRFLGPYGEQYF
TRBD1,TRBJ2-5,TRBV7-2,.,TGTGCCAGCAGAGACGACAGGGGGAGCGAGACCCAGTACTTC,CASRDDRGSETQYF
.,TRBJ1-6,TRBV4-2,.,TGTGCCAGCAGCCAAGACTCCCCGAGACCTGGGCAATCACCCCTCCACTTT,CASSQDSPRPGQSPLHF
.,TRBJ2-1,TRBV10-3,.,TGTGCCATCAGTGAGTCAGGAGATTCCTACAATGAGCAGTTCTTC,CAISESGDSYNEQFF
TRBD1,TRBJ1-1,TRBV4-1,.,TGCGCCAGCAGCTTGACAGGGGGCGGGACTGAAGCTTTCTTT,CASSLTGGGTEAFF